These 19 T cell receptor beta chains came from one sample sequenced in a study of blood T cell repertoires in COVID-19 (dated by TCRdb to 2020 to 2022). To prepare the library, the immunoSEQ multiplex PCR assay was applied. In TCRdb, the immuneACCESS table is reduced to in-frame sequences with V and J assigned. These tables do not hold every clone; where another copy was compared, an unresolved V gene accounts for under half, and the others remain unexplained. This sample has some 150,000 clones in its table, and about 80% of those were observed once. The ten largest clonotypes hold approximately 0.5% of the sample. The sequencing sample was made of peripheral blood. These TCRs come from a man between 60 and 75 years old with acute or convalescent COVID-19.

The chain recombines TRBV6-6 with TRBJ2-1, with D possibly TRBD2 on 5 matching bases. The CDR3 runs to 12 residues. V was pared by 0 bases and J by 8 bases, with 5 bases between. CDR1 and CDR2 (germline): MNHNY, SVGAGI (reference sequence). In DNA, the CDR3 is TGTGCCAGCAGTTACTCGAGGGATGAGCAGTTCTTC. Translation gives CASSYSRDEQFF.

The chain combines TRBV4-1 with TRBJ1-1; D may be TRBD1 (6 bases). The CDR3 length is 14 residues. V was trimmed by 5 bases and J by 11 bases, leaving 21 bases between them. Germline CDR1 is MGHRA and CDR2 is YSYEKL. The CDR3 region has the DNA TGCGCCAGCAGCAGGGGGGAGGGAGGGGTTGGCGCTTTCTTT. Protein product: CASSRGEGGVGAFF.

This clone appeared a few times. Distinct nucleotide sequences in the sample also encode this CDR3. The chain combines TRBV28 with TRBJ1-2, with 7 nucleotides matching TRBD1. This CDR3 has 14 amino acids. The ends lost 2 bases at V and 2 bases at J; junction bases unmatched: 2. CDR1 and CDR2 (germline): MDHEN, SYDVKM. The CDR3 DNA reads as TGTGCCAGCAGTTTAGGGACAGCGAACTATGGCTACACCTTC. Amino acid sequence: CASSLGTANYGYTF.

The genes are TRBV7-2 and TRBJ2-5; a possible D gene is TRBD1 (5 bases). CDR1 SGHTA and CDR2 FQGNSA come from the germline V gene. Trimming stripped 5 bases from V and 1 base from J, with 11 bases between. The CDR3 spans 14 residues. In DNA form, the CDR3 reads TGTGCCAGCAGCCCGCAGGGCATCCAAGAGACCCAGTACTTC. This translates into CASSPQGIQETQYF.

This rearrangement joins TRBV5-4 to TRBJ1-1; weak D call: TRBD1 (6 bases). Germline CDR1 is SGHNT and CDR2 is YYREEE (reference sequence). V was shortened by 2 bases and J by 1 base, with 15 bases between the two germline ends. There are 16 residues in the CDR3. CDR3 in amino acids: CASSLGGGSQNTEAFF. In DNA, the CDR3 is TGTGCCAGCAGCTTAGGGGGGGGAAGCCAGAACACTGAAGCTTTCTTT. Full variable domain (outside the CDR3, taken from reference TRBV5-4 and TRBJ1-1): ETGVTQSPTHLIKTRGQQVTLRCSSQSGHNTVSWYQQALGQGPQFIFQYYREEENGRGNFPPRFSGLQFPNYSSELNVNALELDDSALYLCASSLGGGSQNTEAFFGQGTRLTVV.

This clone was detected a few times. CDR3 sequence: CASSLGYGNQPQHF. The CDR3, as DNA: TGTGCCAGCAGCTTAGGCTATGGCAATCAGCCCCAGCATTTT. The chain uses TRBV7-9 and TRBJ1-5; no clear D. CDR3 size: 14 residues. The V end was cut by 1 base, the J end by 2 bases, with 6 bases between. Germline V gene data show CDR1 as SEHNR and CDR2 as FQNEAQ (reference sequence).

Of note for this clone: Different DNA sequences within this sample yield the same CDR3. The genes are TRBV9 and TRBJ1-6; tentatively, D is TRBD1 (6 bases). CDR3 length equals 14 residues. CDR1 and CDR2 (germline): SGDLS, YYNGEE. Trimming took 1 base from V and 7 from J, leaving 9 bases between them. CDR3 coding DNA: TGTGCCAGCAGCGTAAGACAGGACAATTCACCCCTCCACTTT. Its protein product is CASSVRQDNSPLHF.

The rearrangement uses TRBV4-3 and TRBJ2-5; 7 positions agree with TRBD2. Losses at the gene ends were 5 bases for V and 5 bases for J; bases not matched to a gene: 11. The V gene's germline CDR1 is LGHNA and CDR2 YSLEER. The CDR3 sequence is 15 residues long. CDR3 protein: CASSSLSGAGETQYF. Here the CDR3 DNA reads TGCGCCAGCAGCTCTCTAAGCGGGGCTGGGGAGACCCAGTACTTC.

For the CDR3, the DNA is TGTGCCACCAGTGATCCAGAACTAGCGGGAGGGCCTCACGGTGAGCAGTTCTTC. Its protein product is CATSDPELAGGPHGEQFF. The chain employs TRBV24-1 and TRBJ2-1, with 13 nucleotides matching TRBD2. The CDR3 is made up of 18 amino acids. Germline loops: CDR1 KGHDR, CDR2 SFDVKD. Trimming removed 3 bases from V and 9 bases from J; junction bases left unmatched: 13.

This CDR3 is CASSSQTGGGNTIYF. Written as DNA, the CDR3 is TGCGCCAGCAGCTCCCAGACAGGGGGAGGAAACACCATATATTTT. This chain connects TRBV5-1 to TRBJ1-3; 9 nucleotides match TRBD1. CDR3 length: 15 residues. The junction had 5 bases not matched to a gene; V was cut back by 3 bases and J by 4 bases. The germline V gene has CDR1 SGHRS and CDR2 YFSETQ. Looking up the rest from reference TRBV5-1 and TRBJ1-3 gives the full variable domain: KAGVTQTPRYLIKTRGQQVTLSCSPISGHRSVSWYQQTPGQGLQFLFEYFSETQRNKGNFPGRFSGRQFSNSRSEMNVSTLELGDSALYLCASSSQTGGGNTIYFGEGSWLTVV.

The chain is built from TRBV7-2 and TRBJ2-1, with D possibly being TRBD2 (6 bases). Germline CDR1 reads SGHTA; CDR2 reads FQGNSA. V was shortened by 1 base and J by 9 bases, with 16 bases between the two germline ends. This CDR3 region has 15 residues. The CDR3 DNA reads as TGTGCCAGCAGCTTAGGTGCGAGGCGGGGAGTTGAGCAGTTCTTC. Amino acids: CASSLGARRGVEQFF.

This clone was counted between two and nine times. CDR3 region: CATSRGQFNQPQHF. The CDR3 DNA sequence: TGTGCCACCAGCAGGGGACAGTTCAATCAGCCCCAGCATTTT. V and J are TRBV15 and TRBJ1-5; 7 bases map to TRBD1. CDR3 length equals 14 residues. Trimming cost V 3 bases and J 3 bases; bases outside gene matches: 2. CDR1 and CDR2 from the germline V gene are LNHNV and YYDKDF (reference sequence).

This chain connects TRBV28 to TRBJ1-1, with D possibly being TRBD1 (6 bases). In germline, CDR1 is MDHEN, CDR2 SYDVKM. This CDR3 spans 16 amino acids. The ends were cut back, 2 bases at V and 4 bases at J, with 17 bases in the middle. The CDR3 DNA follows: TGTGCCAGCAGTTTAATCACAGGGACGTGGGGCACTGAAGCTTTCTTT. Its protein product is CASSLITGTWGTEAFF.

The chain is built from TRBV6-2 or TRBV6-3 and TRBJ2-2; a weak D match, TRBD2 (7 bases). Trimming removed 8 bases at V and 0 bases at J, with 16 bases between. The CDR3 is made up of 16 amino acids. The V gene's germline CDR1 is MNHEY and CDR2 SVGEGT. The CDR3 DNA reads as TGTGCCAGCGGCCAACGAGGGGGGGCGAACACCGGGGAGCTGTTTTTT. It yields the protein CASGQRGGANTGELFF.

This clone was recorded once. This CDR3 is CASSQDGTSGYNEQFF. The CDR3 coding sequence is TGCGCCAGCAGCCAAGACGGGACTAGCGGTTACAATGAGCAGTTCTTC. J is TRBJ2-1 and V is TRBV4-1; TRBD2 aligns across 11 bases. The V and J ends lost 0 bases and 4 bases, in that order; junction bases with no gene match: 2. The CDR3 loop spans 16 amino acids. Germline values: CDR1 MGHRA, CDR2 YSYEKL.

The rearrangement joins TRBV2 to TRBJ2-5; 10 bases fit TRBD1. CDR3 length: 16 residues. Germline V gene lookup returns CDR1 SNHLY and CDR2 FYNNEI. V shed 5 bases, J shed 1 base, and the junction held 7 bases outside the gene matches. The CDR3 loop is CASSRDRGVSQETQYF. The CDR3 DNA is TGTGCCAGCAGTAGGGACAGGGGCGTCAGCCAAGAGACCCAGTACTTC.

J is TRBJ1-5 and V is TRBV27; D gene unclear. Germline V CDR1 and CDR2: MNHEY, SMNVEV (reference sequence). CDR3 length equals 14 residues. V was pared by 9 bases and J by 7 bases, with 19 bases between. This chain's CDR3 is CASQTGVGGQPQHF. The CDR3 region has the DNA TGTGCCAGTCAGACCGGGGTCGGTGGGCAGCCCCAGCATTTT.

The rearrangement joins TRBV7-8 to TRBJ1-2; the D is unclear. The CDR3 extends over 15 amino acids. Deletions cut 0 bases from V and 4 bases from J, with 12 bases between. CDR1 is SGHVS, CDR2 FQNEAQ, per germline. In nucleotides, the CDR3 is TGTGCCAGCAGCTTAGCCCAGGAGGGCGGCTATGGCTACACCTTC. Residues: CASSLAQEGGYGYTF.

The chain employs TRBV7-3 and TRBJ2-2, with D maybe TRBD2 (6 bases). Germline V lookup: CDR1 SGHTA, CDR2 FQGTGA. V lost 5 bases and J lost 5, with 18 bases in between. The CDR3 extends over 16 amino acids. CDR3 DNA: TGTGCCAGCAGCAGAAAGGCGGGGAGGAGGACCGGGGAGCTGTTTTTT. It encodes CASSRKAGRRTGELFF. The full variable domain, completed using reference TRBV7-3 and TRBJ2-2, is GAGVSQTPSNKVTEKGKYVELRCDPISGHTALYWYRQSLGQGPEFLIYFQGTGAADDSGLPNDRFFAVRPEGSVSTLKIQRTERGDSAVYLCASSRKAGRRTGELFFGEGSRLTVL.